This TCR beta chain derives from a study of cytomegalovirus exposure and HLA in healthy donors. Turning to the study itself: A data release that came early held roughly 85 million unique TCRs from HLA-typed donors. The Caucasian-associated ancestry cluster held less than 85% of 350 to 450 genotyped donors.

Primers for the PCR totalled 60 Vbeta and 13 Jbeta. Data came from immunoSEQ multiplex PCR; TCRdb stores just in-frame clones and leaves some out. Of about 150,000 clones in the sample, approximately 80% are singletons; the top ten hold more than 10%. Overall study results and limits: Later analysis demonstrated an association between a missense DCLRE1C variant and TCR beta V- and J-gene trimming. The Asian-associated ancestry cluster reportedly had fewer N-insertions than the approximately 650-donor mean in a later analysis.

Regarding this clone: Its antigen remains unknown.

The CDR3 loop spans 15 amino acids. Germline lookup yields CDR1 SEHNR and CDR2 FQNEAQ (reference sequence). V trimming: 6 bases; J trimming: 7 bases; junction bases outside the gene matches: 12. This chain connects TRBV7-9 to TRBJ1-1, with 9 bases lining up with TRBD1. The origin of this receptor is a man aged 35 to 55 in good health and CMV-seropositive. The sample comprised PBMCs. The CDR3 is CASSSYRGQVDEAFF. The CDR3 coding sequence is TGTGCCAGCAGTAGTTACAGGGGGCAAGTTGATGAAGCTTTCTTT.